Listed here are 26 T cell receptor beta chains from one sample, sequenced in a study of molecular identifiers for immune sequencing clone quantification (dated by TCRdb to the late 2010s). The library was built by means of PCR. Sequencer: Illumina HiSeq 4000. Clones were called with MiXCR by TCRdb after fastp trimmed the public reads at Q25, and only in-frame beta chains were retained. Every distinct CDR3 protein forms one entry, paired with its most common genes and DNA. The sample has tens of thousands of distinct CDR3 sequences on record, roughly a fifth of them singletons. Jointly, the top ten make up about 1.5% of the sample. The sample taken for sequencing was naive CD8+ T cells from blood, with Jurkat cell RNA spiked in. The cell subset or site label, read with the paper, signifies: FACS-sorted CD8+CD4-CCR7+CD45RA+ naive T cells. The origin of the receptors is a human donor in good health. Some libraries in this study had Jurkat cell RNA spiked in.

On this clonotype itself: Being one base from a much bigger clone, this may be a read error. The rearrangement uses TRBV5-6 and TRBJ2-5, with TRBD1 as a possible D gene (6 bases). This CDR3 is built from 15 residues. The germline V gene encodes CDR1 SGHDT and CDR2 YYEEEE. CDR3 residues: CASSRRTVSVETRYF. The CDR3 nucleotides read TGTGCCAGCAGCCGAAGGACAGTGAGTGTGGAGACCCGGTACTTC.

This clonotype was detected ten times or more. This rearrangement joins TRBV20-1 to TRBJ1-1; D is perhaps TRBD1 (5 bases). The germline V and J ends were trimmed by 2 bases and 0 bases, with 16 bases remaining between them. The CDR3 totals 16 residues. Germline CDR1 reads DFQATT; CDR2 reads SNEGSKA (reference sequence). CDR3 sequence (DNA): TGCAGTGCTAGACCCTGGGAGGACACATTGAACACTGAAGCTTTCTTT. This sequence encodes CSARPWEDTLNTEAFF.

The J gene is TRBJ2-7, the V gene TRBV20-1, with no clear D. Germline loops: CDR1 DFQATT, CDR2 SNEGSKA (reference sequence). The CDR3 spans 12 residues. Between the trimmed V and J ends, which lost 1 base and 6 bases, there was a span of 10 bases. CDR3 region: CSARAPPVEQYF. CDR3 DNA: TGCAGTGCTAGAGCCCCACCAGTCGAGCAGTACTTC.

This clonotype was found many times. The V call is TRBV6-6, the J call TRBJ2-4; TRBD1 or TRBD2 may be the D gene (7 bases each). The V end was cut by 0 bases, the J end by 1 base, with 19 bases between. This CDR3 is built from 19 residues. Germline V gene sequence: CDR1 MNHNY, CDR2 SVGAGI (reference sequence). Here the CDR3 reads CASSYSTLPGGGAKNIQYF. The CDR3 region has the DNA TGTGCCAGCAGTTACTCGACACTACCAGGGGGGGGGGCCAAAAACATTCAGTACTTC.

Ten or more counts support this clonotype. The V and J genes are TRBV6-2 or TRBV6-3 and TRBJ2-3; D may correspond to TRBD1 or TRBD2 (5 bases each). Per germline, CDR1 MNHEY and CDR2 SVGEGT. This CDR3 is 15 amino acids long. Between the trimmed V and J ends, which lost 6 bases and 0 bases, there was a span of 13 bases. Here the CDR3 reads CASRAGASSTDTQYF. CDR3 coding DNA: TGTGCCAGCAGAGCCGGGGCCTCTAGCACAGATACGCAGTATTTT.

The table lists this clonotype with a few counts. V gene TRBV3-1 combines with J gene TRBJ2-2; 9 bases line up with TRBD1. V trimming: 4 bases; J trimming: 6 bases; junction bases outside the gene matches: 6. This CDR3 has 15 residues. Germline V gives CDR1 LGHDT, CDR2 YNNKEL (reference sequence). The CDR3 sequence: CASSRSGTGSGELFF. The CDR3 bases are TGTGCCAGCAGCCGATCCGGGACAGGGTCCGGGGAGCTGTTTTTT.

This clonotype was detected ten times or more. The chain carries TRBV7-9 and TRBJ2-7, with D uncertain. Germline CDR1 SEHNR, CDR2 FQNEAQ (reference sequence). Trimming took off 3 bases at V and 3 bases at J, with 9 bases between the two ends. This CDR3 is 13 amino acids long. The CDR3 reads CASSFSGDYEQYF. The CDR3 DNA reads TGTGCCAGCAGCTTCTCCGGAGACTACGAGCAGTACTTC. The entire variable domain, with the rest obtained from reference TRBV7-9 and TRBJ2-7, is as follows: DTGVSQNPRHKITKRGQNVTFRCDPISEHNRLYWYRQTLGQGPEFLTYFQNEAQLEKSRLLSDRFSAERPKGSFSTLEIQRTEQGDSAMYLCASSFSGDYEQYFGPGTRLTVT.

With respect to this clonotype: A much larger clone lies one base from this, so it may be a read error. The CDR3 sequence is CAARLAGTDTQYF. The CDR3 DNA sequence: TGTGCCGCGCGGCTAGCGGGAACAGATACGCAGTATTTT. V gene TRBV6-5 combines with J gene TRBJ2-3; 9 bases align to TRBD2. V was clipped by 11 bases and J by 3 bases; unmatched bases: 6. Germline V gene lookup returns CDR1 MNHEY and CDR2 SVGAGI. The CDR3 is 13 residues long.

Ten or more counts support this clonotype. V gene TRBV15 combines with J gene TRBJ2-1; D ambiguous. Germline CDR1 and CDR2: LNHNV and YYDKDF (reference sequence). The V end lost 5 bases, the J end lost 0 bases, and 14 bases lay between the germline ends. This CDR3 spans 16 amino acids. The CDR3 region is CATSPRWMSSYNEQFF. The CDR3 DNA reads TGTGCCACCAGCCCTCGTTGGATGAGCTCCTACAATGAGCAGTTCTTC.

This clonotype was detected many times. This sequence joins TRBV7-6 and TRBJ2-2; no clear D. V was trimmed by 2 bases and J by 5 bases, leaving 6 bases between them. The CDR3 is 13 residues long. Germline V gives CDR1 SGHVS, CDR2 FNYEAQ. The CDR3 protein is CASSLPGTGELFF. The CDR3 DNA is TGTGCCAGCAGCTTACCGGGTACCGGGGAGCTGTTTTTT.

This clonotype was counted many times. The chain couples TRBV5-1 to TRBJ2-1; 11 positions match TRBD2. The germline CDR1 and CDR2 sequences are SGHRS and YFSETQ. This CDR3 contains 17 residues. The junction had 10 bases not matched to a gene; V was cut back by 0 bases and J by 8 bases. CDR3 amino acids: CASSLALGLAAKDEQFF. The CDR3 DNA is TGCGCCAGCAGCTTGGCCTTGGGACTAGCGGCCAAGGATGAGCAGTTCTTC.

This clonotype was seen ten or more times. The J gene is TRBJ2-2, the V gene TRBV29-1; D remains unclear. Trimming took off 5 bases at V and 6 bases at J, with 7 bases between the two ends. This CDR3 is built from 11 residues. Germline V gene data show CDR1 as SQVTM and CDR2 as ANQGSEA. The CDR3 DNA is TGCAGCGTTAAACATGCCGGGGAGCTGTTTTTT. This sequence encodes CSVKHAGELFF.

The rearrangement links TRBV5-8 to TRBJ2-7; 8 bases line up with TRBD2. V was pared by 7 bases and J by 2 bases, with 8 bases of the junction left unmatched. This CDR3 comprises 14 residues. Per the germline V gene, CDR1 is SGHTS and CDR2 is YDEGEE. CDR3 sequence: CASAGGAGPYEQYF. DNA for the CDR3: TGTGCCAGCGCGGGGGGAGCGGGACCCTACGAGCAGTACTTC.

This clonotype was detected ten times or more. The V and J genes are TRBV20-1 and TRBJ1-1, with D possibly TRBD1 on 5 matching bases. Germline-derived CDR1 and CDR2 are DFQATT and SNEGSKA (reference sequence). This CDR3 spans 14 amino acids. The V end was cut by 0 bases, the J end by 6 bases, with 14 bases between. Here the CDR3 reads CSARDLGRVAEAFF. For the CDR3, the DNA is TGCAGTGCTAGAGATCTTGGCAGGGTGGCTGAAGCTTTCTTT.

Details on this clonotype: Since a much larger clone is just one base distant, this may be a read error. The CDR3 bases are TGTGCCAGTAGTATACCACCGATGGGGACCCAGTACTTC. It yields the protein CASSIPPMGTQYF. V is TRBV19 and J is TRBJ2-5; D is ambiguous. Germline-derived CDR1 and CDR2 are LNHDA and SQIVND (reference sequence). Trimming shortened V by 2 bases and J by 7 bases, and 11 bases separated the two germline ends. The CDR3 spans 13 residues.

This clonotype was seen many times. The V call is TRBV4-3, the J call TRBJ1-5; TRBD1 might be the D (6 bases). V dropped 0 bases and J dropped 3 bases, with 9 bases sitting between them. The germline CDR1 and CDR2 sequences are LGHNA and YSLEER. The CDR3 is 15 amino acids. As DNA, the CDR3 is TGCGCCAGCAGCCAAGATCGGGACAACAATCAGCCCCAGCATTTT. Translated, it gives CASSQDRDNNQPQHF.

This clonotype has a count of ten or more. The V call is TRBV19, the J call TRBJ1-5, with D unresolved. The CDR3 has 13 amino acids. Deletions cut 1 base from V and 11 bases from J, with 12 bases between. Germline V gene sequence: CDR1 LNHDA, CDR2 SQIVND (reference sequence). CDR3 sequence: CASSIGAGKAQHF. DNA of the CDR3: TGTGCCAGTAGTATAGGAGCAGGCAAGGCCCAGCATTTT. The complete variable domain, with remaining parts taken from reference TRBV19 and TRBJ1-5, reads DGGITQSPKYLFRKEGQNVTLSCEQNLNHDAMYWYRQDPGQGLRLIYYSQIVNDFQKGDIAEGYSVSREKKESFPLTVTSAQKNPTAFYLCASSIGAGKAQHFGDGTRLSIL.

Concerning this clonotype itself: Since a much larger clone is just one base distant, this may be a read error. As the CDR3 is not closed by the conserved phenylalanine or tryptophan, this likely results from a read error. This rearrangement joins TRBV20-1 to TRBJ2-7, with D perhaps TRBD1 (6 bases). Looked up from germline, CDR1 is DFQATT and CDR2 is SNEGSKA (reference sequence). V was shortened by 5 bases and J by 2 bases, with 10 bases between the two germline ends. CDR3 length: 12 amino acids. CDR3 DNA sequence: TGCAGTGCTGGGGGCCGGGCCTACGAGCAGTACTCC. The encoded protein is CSAGGRAYEQYS.

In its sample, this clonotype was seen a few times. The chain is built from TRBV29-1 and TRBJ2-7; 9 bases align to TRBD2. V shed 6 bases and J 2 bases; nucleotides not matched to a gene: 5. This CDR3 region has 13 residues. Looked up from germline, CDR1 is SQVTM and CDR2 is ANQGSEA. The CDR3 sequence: CSVRTSAAYEQYF. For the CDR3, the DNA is TGCAGCGTCAGGACTAGCGCCGCCTACGAGCAGTACTTC.

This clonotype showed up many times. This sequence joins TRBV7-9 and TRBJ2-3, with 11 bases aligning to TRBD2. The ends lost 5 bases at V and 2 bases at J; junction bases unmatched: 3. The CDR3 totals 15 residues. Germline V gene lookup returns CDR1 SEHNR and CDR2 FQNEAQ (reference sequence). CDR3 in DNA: TGTGCCAGCAGCAGGGGACTAGCGGTCACAGATACGCAGTATTTT. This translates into CASSRGLAVTDTQYF.

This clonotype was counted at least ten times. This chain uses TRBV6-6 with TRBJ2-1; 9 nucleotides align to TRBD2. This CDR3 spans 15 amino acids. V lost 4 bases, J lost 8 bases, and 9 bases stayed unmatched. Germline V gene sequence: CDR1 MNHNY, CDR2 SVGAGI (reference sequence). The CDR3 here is CASSLAGVESHEQFF. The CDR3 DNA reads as TGTGCCAGCAGTTTAGCGGGAGTAGAGTCCCATGAGCAGTTCTTC.

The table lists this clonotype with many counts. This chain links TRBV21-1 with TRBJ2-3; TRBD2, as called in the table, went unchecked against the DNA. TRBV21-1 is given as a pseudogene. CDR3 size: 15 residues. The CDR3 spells CASSPGSRHTDTQYF. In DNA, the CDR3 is TGTGCCAGCAGCCCGGGCTCGCGCCACACAGATACGCAGTATTTT.

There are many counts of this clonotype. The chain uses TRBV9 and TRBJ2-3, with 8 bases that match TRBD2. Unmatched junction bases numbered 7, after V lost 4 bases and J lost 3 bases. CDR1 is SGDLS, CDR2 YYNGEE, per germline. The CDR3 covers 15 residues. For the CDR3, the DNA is TGTGCCAGCAGCCCCAGCGGGAGACGGACAGATACGCAGTATTTT. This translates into CASSPSGRRTDTQYF.

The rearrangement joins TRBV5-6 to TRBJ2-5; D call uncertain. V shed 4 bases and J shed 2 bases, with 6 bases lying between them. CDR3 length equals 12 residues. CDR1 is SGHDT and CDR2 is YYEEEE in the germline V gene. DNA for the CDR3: TGTGCCAGCAGCAACCCGCAAGAGACCCAGTACTTC. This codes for CASSNPQETQYF. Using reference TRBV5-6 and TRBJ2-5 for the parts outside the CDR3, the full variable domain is DAGVTQSPTHLIKTRGQQVTLRCSPKSGHDTVSWYQQALGQGPQFIFQYYEEEERQRGNFPDRFSGHQFPNYSSELNVNALLLGDSALYLCASSNPQETQYFGPGTRLLVL.

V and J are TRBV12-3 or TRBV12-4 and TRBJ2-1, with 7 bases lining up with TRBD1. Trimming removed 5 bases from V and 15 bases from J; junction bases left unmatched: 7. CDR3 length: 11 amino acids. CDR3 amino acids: CASSLTGDPFF. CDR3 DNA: TGTGCCAGCAGTCTAACAGGGGATCCGTTCTTC.

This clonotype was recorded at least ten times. The CDR3 spells CASSSPAFSTGELFF. Written as DNA, the CDR3 is TGTGCCAGCAGTTCACCAGCCTTCTCCACCGGGGAGCTGTTTTTT. The J gene is TRBJ2-2, the V gene TRBV6-2 or TRBV6-3, with unresolved D. The CDR3 is made up of 15 amino acids. CDR1 MNHEY and CDR2 SVGEGT come from the germline V gene. Trimming stripped 4 bases from V and 4 bases from J, with 13 bases between.